This TCR beta chain was recovered during a study of shared clonotypes between healthy human individuals. General observations from the study: Clonotype sharing across several donors was observed for around 4.5% of naive CD4 clonotypes.

V was pared by 5 bases and J by 6 bases, with 16 bases between. CDR3 length: 14 amino acids. Germline V gene lookup returns CDR1 SGHTA and CDR2 FQGTGA. This was a deep-level run. Sequencing was performed with immunoSEQ multiplex PCR; in TCRdb, only in-frame clones are kept and a portion is missing. The sample yields hundreds of thousands of clones, roughly 78% seen once. Points on this clone: The antigen remains unidentified.

Sequencing input: memory CD4+ T cells sorted from blood. The subset is: CD45RA-negative fraction. The sequence came from a woman in her 30s in good health. The chain has TRBV7-3 and TRBJ2-5; tentatively, D is TRBD1 or TRBD2 (5 bases each). In DNA, the CDR3 is TGTGCCAGCAGCCGGGCCGAGGGGTCCAAGACCCAGTACTTC. Protein sequence: CASSRAEGSKTQYF.